The 28 T cell receptor beta chains reported below all come from one sample, sequenced in a study of shared T cell receptors in the human thymus. Profiled with immunoSEQ multiplex PCR; TCRdb holds only in-frame clones, not every one. Here the sample spans some 640,000 clones, 87% being singletons. The same specimen was also included in a second study, on human thymus T cells.

The specimen was thymocytes. Source of these receptors: a boy under two years old with a congenital heart defect.

V usage is TRBV5-6 and J usage is TRBJ2-1, with 7 bases fitting TRBD2. V lost 7 bases to trimming and J lost 3 bases; unmatched junction nucleotides: 10. The CDR3 runs to 15 residues. The V gene's germline CDR1 is SGHDT and CDR2 YYEEEE. The CDR3 is CASRKNGTNYNEQFF. The DNA for the CDR3 is TGTGCCAGCCGCAAAAACGGGACTAACTACAATGAGCAGTTCTTC.

V usage is TRBV7-9 and J usage is TRBJ2-2; TRBD1 agrees at 12 bases. V shed 2 bases, J shed 4 bases, and the junction held 11 bases outside the gene matches. CDR1 and CDR2 (germline): SEHNR, FQNEAQ (reference sequence). The CDR3 is 19 amino acids. The CDR3 is CASSLPGQGARIGTGELFF. The CDR3 DNA follows: TGTGCCAGCAGCTTACCGGGACAGGGGGCGCGGATTGGCACCGGGGAGCTGTTTTTT.

The CDR3 nucleotides are TGTGCCAGCAGCGCCCGGGACAGGGGGGATGGCTACACCTTC. The encoded protein is CASSARDRGDGYTF. The chain carries TRBV9 and TRBJ1-2; 11 bases match TRBD1. The V gene end was trimmed by 3 bases and the J gene end by 6 bases; junction bases not matched to a gene: 4. Germline CDR1 reads SGDLS; CDR2 reads YYNGEE. The CDR3 covers 14 residues.

The chain uses TRBV29-1 and TRBJ2-7; D is possibly TRBD1 (6 bases). The CDR3 extends over 14 amino acids. Trimming took 5 bases from V and 4 from J, leaving 18 bases between them. Germline V gene lookup returns CDR1 SQVTM and CDR2 ANQGSEA. The CDR3 sequence is CSVHLPGHMYEQYF. CDR3 DNA: TGCAGCGTTCACCTCCCGGGACATATGTACGAGCAGTACTTC.

V gene TRBV6-1 combines with J gene TRBJ1-1; TRBD1 matches 8 bases. Germline V gene sequence: CDR1 MNHNS, CDR2 SASEGT. The CDR3 has 15 amino acids. V trimming: 3 bases; J trimming: 7 bases; junction bases outside the gene matches: 10. The DNA of the CDR3 is TGTGCCAGCAGTGATGATGACAGGGGAGGGGTTGAAGCTTTCTTT. Its translation: CASSDDDRGGVEAFF.

The chain recombines TRBV19 with TRBJ1-6; D gene uncertain. The germline CDR1 and CDR2 sequences are LNHDA and SQIVND (reference sequence). CDR3 length: 14 residues. Trimming removed 1 base from V and 8 bases from J, with 9 bases in between. CDR3 residues: CASSIVEHHSPLHF. CDR3 nucleotides: TGTGCCAGTAGTATAGTCGAGCATCATTCACCCCTCCACTTT.

This sequence joins TRBV19 and TRBJ1-5; 9 nucleotides align to TRBD1. The V segment lost 5 bases and the J segment 2 bases; nucleotides outside the gene matches: 16. The CDR3 spans 19 residues. Looked up from germline, CDR1 is LNHDA and CDR2 is SQIVND (reference sequence). The DNA for the CDR3 is TGTGCCAGTAGTCAAGCCGGGACAGGGACCCAGTTTGGCAATCAGCCCCAGCATTTT. The encoded protein is CASSQAGTGTQFGNQPQHF.

The CDR3 protein is CASSPHADPEIEKLFF. The DNA of the CDR3 is TGTGCCAGCTCCCCTCACGCGGATCCCGAGATTGAAAAACTGTTTTTT. The chain is built from TRBV18 and TRBJ1-4; D is unresolved. Trimming removed 6 bases from V and 7 bases from J, with 21 bases in between. Germline V CDR1 and CDR2: KGHSH, LQKENI. This CDR3 region has 16 residues.

The chain combines TRBV4-1 with TRBJ2-2; weak D call: TRBD2 (6 bases). The CDR3 runs to 17 residues. Per germline, CDR1 MGHRA and CDR2 YSYEKL. V lost 3 bases and J 1 base, leaving 15 bases between the germline ends. In DNA, the CDR3 is TGCGCCAGCAGCCACCGAACGGGACTCCAGAACACCGGGGAGCTGTTTTTT. Protein sequence: CASSHRTGLQNTGELFF.

J is TRBJ2-7 and V is TRBV28, with D possibly TRBD2 on 6 matching bases. The germline V gene encodes CDR1 MDHEN and CDR2 SYDVKM. CDR3 length equals 13 residues. V dropped 5 bases and J dropped 4 bases, with 12 bases sitting between them. CDR3: CASSLGGPYEQYF. The CDR3 bases are TGTGCCAGCAGTCTAGGAGGGCCATACGAGCAGTACTTC.

This clone was seen once. The chain employs TRBV6-5 and TRBJ1-5; D perhaps matches TRBD1 (6 bases). The V gene's germline CDR1 is MNHEY and CDR2 SVGAGI. The CDR3 runs to 15 residues. The V gene lost 5 bases and the J gene lost 2 bases, with 13 bases spanning the gap. Here the CDR3 reads CASSHRVGGNQPQHF. In DNA, the CDR3 is TGTGCCAGCAGTCACAGGGTAGGCGGCAATCAGCCCCAGCATTTT.

This chain connects TRBV21-1 to TRBJ1-2. TRBV21-1 is classified as a pseudogene. CDR3 length: 14 residues. The CDR3 sequence: CAPSAGGGAYGYTF. The CDR3 region has the DNA TGTGCCCCCTCCGCCGGCGGGGGAGCCTATGGCTACACCTTC.

This clone was observed a single time. The CDR3 coding sequence is TGTGCCAGCAGTTTCAGGCAGGTACCCTACGAGCAGTACTTC. It encodes CASSFRQVPYEQYF. V gene TRBV27 combines with J gene TRBJ2-5; no clear D. The J call is doubtful: the DNA matches TRBJ2-7 better. This CDR3 comprises 14 residues. Germline V gives CDR1 MNHEY, CDR2 SMNVEV (reference sequence).

This clone was seen once. V and J are TRBV5-8 and TRBJ1-1; 9 nucleotides agree with TRBD1. CDR3 length: 17 amino acids. J gave up 2 bases and V 4 bases, and 12 bases lay outside the gene matches. Per the germline V gene, CDR1 is SGHTS and CDR2 is YDEGEE. The CDR3 region is CASSQNRDRARNTEAFF. CDR3 DNA: TGTGCCAGCAGCCAAAACCGGGACAGGGCTCGAAACACTGAAGCTTTCTTT.

This clone was detected once. V usage is TRBV29-1 and J usage is TRBJ1-1; D is ambiguous. The V end lost 6 bases, the J end lost 5 bases, and 16 bases lay between the germline ends. This CDR3 has 13 residues. CDR1 SQVTM and CDR2 ANQGSEA come from the germline V gene. CDR3 protein: CSVGALKETEAFF. As DNA, the CDR3 is TGCAGCGTGGGTGCACTAAAAGAAACTGAAGCTTTCTTT.

V is TRBV4-3 and J is TRBJ2-3, with 8 bases identical to TRBD2. CDR1 and CDR2 (germline): LGHNA, YSLEER. This CDR3 is built from 18 residues. Trimming cost V 0 bases and J 2 bases; bases outside gene matches: 10. DNA of the CDR3: TGCGCCAGCAGCCAAGATGTATCTAGCGGGCCGACCACAGATACGCAGTATTTT. It yields the protein CASSQDVSSGPTTDTQYF.

To note about this clone: This same CDR3 is encoded by further DNA sequences in the sample. The chain employs TRBV9 and TRBJ2-7, with D possibly being TRBD2 (5 bases). Deletions cut 4 bases from V and 5 bases from J, with 13 bases between. Germline CDR1 is SGDLS and CDR2 is YYNGEE. The CDR3 is made up of 13 amino acids. CDR3 sequence reads: CASSLRTADEQYF. In DNA form, the CDR3 reads TGTGCCAGCAGCTTACGGACTGCCGACGAGCAGTACTTC.

The chain joins TRBV15 to TRBJ2-1, with 14 bases lining up with TRBD2. The CDR3 has 15 residues. Germline values: CDR1 LNHNV, CDR2 YYDKDF (reference sequence). V trimming: 5 bases; J trimming: 9 bases; junction bases outside the gene matches: 6. CDR3 DNA sequence: TGTGCCACCAGCGCTGGGACTAGCGGGAGTGGTGAGCAGTTCTTC. Residues: CATSAGTSGSGEQFF.

The chain is built from TRBV5-1 and TRBJ2-3; TRBD2 matches 9 bases. V was clipped by 2 bases and J by 0 bases; unmatched bases: 22. The CDR3 sequence is 22 residues long. The germline V gene encodes CDR1 SGHRS and CDR2 YFSETQ. In DNA form, the CDR3 reads TGCGCCAGCAGCTTCGGTATGTTGCTTATGGCGGCTAGCGGGACTAGCACAGATACGCAGTATTTT. This codes for CASSFGMLLMAASGTSTDTQYF.

The rearrangement joins TRBV28 to TRBJ1-2; TRBD1 matches 7 bases. Germline-derived CDR1 and CDR2 are MDHEN and SYDVKM. V was clipped by 4 bases and J by 6 bases; unmatched bases: 17. The CDR3 totals 17 residues. In DNA form, the CDR3 reads TGTGCCAGCAGTTGCAGCCAAAGGACAGGCCGCGTCAATGGCTACACCTTC. Amino acid sequence: CASSCSQRTGRVNGYTF.

This rearrangement joins TRBV28 to TRBJ2-1, with TRBD2 identical over 8 bases. The CDR3 extends over 13 amino acids. V shed 10 bases and J 3 bases; nucleotides not matched to a gene: 5. Germline CDR1 MDHEN, CDR2 SYDVKM. In DNA form, the CDR3 reads TGTGCCACCCTAGCGGGTAGCTACAATGAGCAGTTCTTC. Protein: CATLAGSYNEQFF.

This chain uses TRBV4-1 with TRBJ1-2; tentatively, D is TRBD1 (5 bases). CDR3 length equals 15 residues. The ends were cut back, 0 bases at V and 2 bases at J, with 10 bases in the middle. Germline V lookup: CDR1 MGHRA, CDR2 YSYEKL. The CDR3 is CASSQDPAGNYGYTF. CDR3 sequence (DNA): TGCGCCAGCAGCCAAGATCCGGCAGGGAACTATGGCTACACCTTC.

The rearrangement joins TRBV13 to TRBJ2-7; 12 bases agree with TRBD2. The J segment lost 2 bases and the V segment lost 4 bases, leaving 3 bases of the junction unmatched. The germline gives CDR1 PRHDT, CDR2 FYEKMQ (reference sequence). This CDR3 region has 15 residues. The CDR3 here is CASSWTSGKPYEQYF. The CDR3 DNA follows: TGTGCCAGCAGCTGGACTAGCGGGAAACCCTACGAGCAGTACTTC.

V usage is TRBV11-2 and J usage is TRBJ2-2, with 9 bases lining up with TRBD2. CDR1 is SGHAT, CDR2 FQNNGV, per germline. Trimming removed 4 bases from V and 1 base from J; junction bases left unmatched: 7. CDR3 length equals 17 residues. CDR3 DNA sequence: TGTGCCAGCAGCTGTCTAGCGGGGAACTTGAACACCGGGGAGCTGTTTTTT. Amino acids: CASSCLAGNLNTGELFF.

The chain joins TRBV6-1 to TRBJ1-5; no clear D. V was clipped by 3 bases and J by 2 bases, with 17 bases between them. Looked up from germline, CDR1 is MNHNS and CDR2 is SASEGT. The CDR3 contains 17 residues. The chain's CDR3 is CASSELSRFTGNQPQHF. The CDR3 bases are TGTGCCAGCAGTGAGTTGTCCCGCTTCACTGGCAATCAGCCCCAGCATTTT.

The chain carries TRBV6-5 and TRBJ1-2; 8 nucleotides align to TRBD1. J gave up 6 bases and V 0 bases, and 6 bases lay outside the gene matches. Germline CDR1 MNHEY, CDR2 SVGAGI. This CDR3 region has 15 residues. The CDR3 nucleotides are TGTGCCAGCAGTTACTCGCAGGGGGCTTTGGATGGCTACACCTTC. Amino acid sequence: CASSYSQGALDGYTF.

This rearrangement joins TRBV11-2 to TRBJ1-4, with D hard to call. V was shortened by 2 bases and J by 5 bases, with 12 bases between the two germline ends. Germline-derived CDR1 and CDR2 are SGHAT and FQNNGV. The CDR3 contains 15 residues. The CDR3 here is CASSLQDWENEKLFF. The CDR3 DNA reads TGTGCCAGCAGCTTACAGGATTGGGAGAATGAAAAACTGTTTTTT.

This chain joins TRBV30 and TRBJ2-4, with 10 bases aligning to TRBD2. This CDR3 is 20 amino acids long. With V trimmed by 0 bases and J by 1 base, 15 bases remained unmatched. Germline V gene lookup returns CDR1 GTSNPN and CDR2 SVGIG (reference sequence). The CDR3 sequence is CAWSVSGTSALKGAKNIQYF. The CDR3 bases are TGTGCCTGGAGTGTCTCCGGGACTAGCGCCCTCAAGGGGGCCAAAAACATTCAGTACTTC.